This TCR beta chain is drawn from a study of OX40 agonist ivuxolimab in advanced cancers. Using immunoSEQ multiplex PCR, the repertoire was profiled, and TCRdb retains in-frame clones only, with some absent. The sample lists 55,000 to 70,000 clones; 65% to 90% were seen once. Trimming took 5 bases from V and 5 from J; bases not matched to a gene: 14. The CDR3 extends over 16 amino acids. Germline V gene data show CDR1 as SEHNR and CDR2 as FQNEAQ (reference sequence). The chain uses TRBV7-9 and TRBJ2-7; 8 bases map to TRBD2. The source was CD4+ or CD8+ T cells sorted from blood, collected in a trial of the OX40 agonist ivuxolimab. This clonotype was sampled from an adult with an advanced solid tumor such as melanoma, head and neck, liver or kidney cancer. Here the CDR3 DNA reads TGTGCCAGCAGCCGCCGAGGGACTAGGAATCTCCACGAGCAGTACTTC. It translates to CASSRRGTRNLHEQYF.